The 13 T cell receptor beta chains given below trace back to one sample, sequenced in a study of OX40 agonist ivuxolimab in advanced cancers. This table comes from immunoSEQ multiplex PCR, and its TCRdb copy is limited to in-frame clones, with some not included. The table has tens of thousands of clones, roughly 90% seen once. The material sequenced was CD4+ or CD8+ T cells sorted from blood, taken in a trial of the OX40 agonist ivuxolimab. Every receptor here comes from an adult with an advanced solid tumor such as melanoma, head and neck, liver or kidney cancer.

J is TRBJ2-7 and V is TRBV7-2; 8 bases agree with TRBD2. V lost 8 bases to trimming and J lost 5 bases; unmatched junction nucleotides: 11. Per germline, CDR1 SGHTA and CDR2 FQGNSA. CDR3 length: 14 amino acids. In DNA, the CDR3 is TGTGCCAGCCTTAAAGACGGGAGGGCCCACGAGCAGTACTTC. It codes for CASLKDGRAHEQYF.

The chain uses TRBV6-5 and TRBJ1-5, with 7 bases identical to TRBD1. J was trimmed by 6 bases and V by 10 bases; bases with no gene match: 9. This CDR3 has 13 residues. CDR1 and CDR2 (germline): MNHEY, SVGAGI. The CDR3 spells CATQGGEAQPQHF. CDR3 nucleotides: TGTGCCACCCAGGGGGGGGAGGCTCAGCCCCAGCATTTT.

The chain combines TRBV29-1 with TRBJ2-1; 9 bases map to TRBD1. V shed 7 bases and J 7 bases; nucleotides not matched to a gene: 11. Per the germline V gene, CDR1 is SQVTM and CDR2 is ANQGSEA. The CDR3 has 14 amino acids. Written as DNA, the CDR3 is TGCAGCGGCGGCCGGGACAGGGCTCGGAATGAGCAGTTCTTC. Translating it yields CSGGRDRARNEQFF.

The gene calls are TRBV5-1 and TRBJ2-3; D possibly corresponds to TRBD2 (6 bases). Germline V CDR1 and CDR2: SGHRS, YFSETQ. There are 17 residues in the CDR3. V lost 0 bases and J lost 3, with 17 bases in between. The CDR3 loop is CASSLAPGGMSTDTQYF. The DNA of the CDR3 is TGCGCCAGCAGCTTGGCCCCAGGCGGGATGTCGACAGATACGCAGTATTTT.

The chain recombines TRBV5-1 with TRBJ2-3, with D unresolved. Looked up from germline, CDR1 is SGHRS and CDR2 is YFSETQ. The CDR3 sequence is 13 residues long. V gave up 4 bases and J gave up 1 base, with 7 bases separating them. The CDR3 DNA sequence: TGCGCCAGCAGCCCGAGCGGCACAGATACGCAGTATTTT. Amino acids: CASSPSGTDTQYF.

This sequence joins TRBV7-9 and TRBJ2-2; no clear D gene. Germline lookup yields CDR1 SEHNR and CDR2 FQNEAQ (reference sequence). There are 17 residues in the CDR3. Trimming stripped 1 base from V and 0 bases from J, with 12 bases between. CDR3 sequence: CASSLVWVGANTGELFF. The CDR3 DNA is TGTGCCAGCAGCTTAGTGTGGGTCGGCGCGAACACCGGGGAGCTGTTTTTT.

V usage is TRBV20-1 and J usage is TRBJ2-5; no definite D call. Trimming stripped 7 bases from V and 5 bases from J, with 8 bases between. CDR3 length: 10 amino acids. CDR1 DFQATT and CDR2 SNEGSKA come from the germline V gene (reference sequence). The CDR3 region is CSGMGETQYF. The CDR3 DNA sequence: TGCAGTGGTATGGGGGAGACCCAGTACTTC.

The CDR3 loop is CASSSNPRGLAGSQFF. CDR3 nucleotide sequence: TGTGCCAGCAGCTCAAACCCTAGAGGACTAGCGGGATCGCAGTTCTTC. The rearrangement joins TRBV7-3 to TRBJ2-1; 12 bases are shared with TRBD2. The CDR3 is 16 amino acids. V trimming: 4 bases; J trimming: 12 bases; junction bases outside the gene matches: 13. Germline V gene data show CDR1 as SGHTA and CDR2 as FQGTGA.

The chain uses TRBV7-2 and TRBJ2-4, with D perhaps TRBD2 (6 bases). Germline loops: CDR1 SGHTA, CDR2 FQGNSA. The CDR3 has 15 residues. V was cut by 5 bases and J by 7 bases, with 18 bases left in between. CDR3 sequence: CASSEPPGRGNIQYF. DNA of the CDR3: TGTGCCAGCAGCGAACCCCCCGGCCGGGGGAACATTCAGTACTTC.

This chain joins TRBV5-1 and TRBJ2-1, with 8 nucleotides matching TRBD2. J gave up 7 bases and V 1 base, and 4 bases lay outside the gene matches. The CDR3 is 14 amino acids. Per germline, CDR1 SGHRS and CDR2 YFSETQ. CDR3 nucleotide sequence: TGCGCCAGCAGCTTGCTGACTAGCGTAAATGAGCAGTTCTTC. Translated: CASSLLTSVNEQFF.

This clone was observed a few times. The chain employs TRBV2 and TRBJ2-2, with 11 bases matching TRBD2. The CDR3 contains 16 residues. Looked up from germline, CDR1 is SNHLY and CDR2 is FYNNEI. V was pared by 4 bases and J by 4 bases, with 5 bases of the junction left unmatched. This CDR3 reads CASSASGRSTTGELFF. The CDR3 DNA reads as TGTGCCAGCAGTGCTAGCGGGAGGTCGACCACCGGGGAGCTGTTTTTT.

V gene TRBV5-4 combines with J gene TRBJ2-3; 7 bases map to TRBD2. J was trimmed by 4 bases and V by 7 bases; bases with no gene match: 12. The CDR3 contains 15 residues. CDR1 is SGHNT, CDR2 YYREEE, per germline (reference sequence). This CDR3 reads CASRPGTTASDTQYF. CDR3 DNA sequence: TGTGCCAGCCGCCCCGGGACTACGGCGTCAGATACGCAGTATTTT.

The chain combines TRBV14 with TRBJ2-3; possibly TRBD2 for D (5 bases). The germline gives CDR1 SGHDN, CDR2 FVKESK. The V and J ends lost 0 bases and 2 bases respectively, with 9 bases between them. CDR3 size: 15 residues. The CDR3 protein is CASSQDDYYTDTQYF. CDR3 coding DNA: TGTGCCAGCAGCCAAGATGACTACTACACAGATACGCAGTATTTT. Looking up the rest from reference TRBV14 and TRBJ2-3 gives the full variable domain: EAGVTQFPSHSVIEKGQTVTLRCDPISGHDNLYWYRRVMGKEIKFLLHFVKESKQDESGMPNNRFLAERTGGTYSTLKVQPAELEDSGVYFCASSQDDYYTDTQYFGPGTRLTVL.